This TCR beta chain appears in the sequencing data of a study of vaccination and CD4 T cells after COVID-19. Study-wide context: The stimulating agents, overlapping spike peptides, came from SARS-CoV-2, HCoV-NL63, HCoV-OC43 and HCoV-229E. General observations from the study: Median 86.3% of reactive clones detected in convalescent patients emerged only post-vaccination. Spike mono-reactivity marked 304 of 307 vaccine-specific clones in convalescent patients.

CDR3 length: 17 amino acids. Germline V gene sequence: CDR1 KGHDR, CDR2 SFDVKD. Trimming left V 5 bases short and J 0 bases short, with 15 bases between. Treatment: roughly 10-day PBMC culture with coronavirus spike peptide pools or control peptides (ViraFEST assay). Expansion of antigen-specific T cells with peptide pools by ViraFEST preceded sequencing of TCRs. Of note for this clonotype: What it recognizes is unknown.

Sequencing of cultured CD4+ T cell DNA used the Oncomine TCR Beta short-read assay. TCRdb recomputed calls from the PCR reads with MiXCR, one row per CDR3 protein. This table holds about 13,000 distinct CDR3 sequences, approximately 33% found once. Sequencing was performed on CD4+ T cells from blood, cultured in vitro, taken after SARS-CoV-2 vaccination. The sequence derives from a human donor who had recovered from COVID-19. The rearrangement links TRBV24-1 to TRBJ2-2, with a weak D call TRBD1 (6 bases). CDR3 loop: CATSGGLGTPNTGELFF. CDR3 nucleotide sequence: TGTGCCACCAGTGGTGGGCTCGGGACACCGAACACCGGGGAGCTGTTTTTT.